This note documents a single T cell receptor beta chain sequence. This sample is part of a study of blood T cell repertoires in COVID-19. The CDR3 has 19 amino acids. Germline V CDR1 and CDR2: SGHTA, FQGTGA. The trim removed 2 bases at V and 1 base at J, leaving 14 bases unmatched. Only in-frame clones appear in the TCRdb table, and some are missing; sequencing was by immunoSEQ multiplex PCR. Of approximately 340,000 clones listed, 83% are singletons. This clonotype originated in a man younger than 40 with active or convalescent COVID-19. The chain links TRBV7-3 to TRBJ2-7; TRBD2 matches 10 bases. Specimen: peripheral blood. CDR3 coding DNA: TGTGCCAGCAGCTTATCCCCCCTAGCGGGAGCCTCGAATTCCTACGAGCAGTACTTC. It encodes CASSLSPLAGASNSYEQYF.